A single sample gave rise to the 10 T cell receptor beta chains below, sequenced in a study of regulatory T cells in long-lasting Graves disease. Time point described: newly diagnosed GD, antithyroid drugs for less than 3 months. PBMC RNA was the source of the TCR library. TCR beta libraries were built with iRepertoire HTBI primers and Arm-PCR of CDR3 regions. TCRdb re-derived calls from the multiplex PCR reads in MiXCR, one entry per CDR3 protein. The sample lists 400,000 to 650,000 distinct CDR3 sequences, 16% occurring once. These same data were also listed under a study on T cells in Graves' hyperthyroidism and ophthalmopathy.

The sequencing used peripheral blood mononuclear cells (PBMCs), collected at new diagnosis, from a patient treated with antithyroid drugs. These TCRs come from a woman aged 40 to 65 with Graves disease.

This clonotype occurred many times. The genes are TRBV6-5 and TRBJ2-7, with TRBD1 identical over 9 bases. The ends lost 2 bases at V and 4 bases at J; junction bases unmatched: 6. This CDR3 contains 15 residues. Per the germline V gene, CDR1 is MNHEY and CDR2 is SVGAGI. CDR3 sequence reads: CASSYTDRGRYEQYF. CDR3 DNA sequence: TGTGCCAGCAGTTACACGGACAGGGGAAGATACGAGCAGTACTTC.

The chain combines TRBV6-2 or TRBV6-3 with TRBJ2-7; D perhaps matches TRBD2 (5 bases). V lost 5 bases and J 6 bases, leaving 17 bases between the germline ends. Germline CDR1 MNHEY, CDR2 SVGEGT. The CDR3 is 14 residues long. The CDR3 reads CASSDASRGLEQYF. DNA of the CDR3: TGTGCCAGCAGTGACGCCAGCCGAGGGCTCGAGCAGTACTTC.

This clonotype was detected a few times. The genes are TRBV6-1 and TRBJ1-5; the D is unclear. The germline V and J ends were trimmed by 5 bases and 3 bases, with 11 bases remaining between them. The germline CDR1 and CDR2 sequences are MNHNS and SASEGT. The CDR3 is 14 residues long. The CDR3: CASSTGRPNQPQHF. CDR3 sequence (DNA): TGTGCCAGCAGTACCGGCCGCCCCAATCAGCCCCAGCATTTT.

DNA of the CDR3: TGTGCCAGCAGCTTAGGGGGGACAGACCAAGAGACCCAGTACTTC. Protein sequence: CASSLGGTDQETQYF. The chain has TRBV11-3 and TRBJ2-5; TRBD1 aligns across 7 bases. The germline V gene encodes CDR1 SGHNT and CDR2 YENEEA. V was clipped by 1 base and J by 0 bases; unmatched bases: 2. This CDR3 region has 15 residues.

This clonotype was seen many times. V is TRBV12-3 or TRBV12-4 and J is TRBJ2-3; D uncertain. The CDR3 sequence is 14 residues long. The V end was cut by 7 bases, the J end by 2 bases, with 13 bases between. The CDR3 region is CASTLPPVTDTQYF. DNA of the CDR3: TGTGCCAGCACCCTCCCCCCAGTCACAGATACGCAGTATTTT.

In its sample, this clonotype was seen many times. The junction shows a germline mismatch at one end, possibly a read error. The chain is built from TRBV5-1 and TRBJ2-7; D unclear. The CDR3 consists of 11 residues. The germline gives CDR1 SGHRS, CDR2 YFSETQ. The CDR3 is CASSDNYEQYF. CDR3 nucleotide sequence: TGTGCCAGCAGTGACAACTACGAGCAGTACTTC. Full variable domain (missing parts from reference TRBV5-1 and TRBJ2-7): KAGVTQTPRYLIKTRGQQVTLSCSPISGHRSVSWYQQTPGQGLQFLFEYFSETQRNKGNFPGRFSGRQFSNSRSEMNVSTLELGDSALYLCASSDNYEQYFGPGTRLTVT.

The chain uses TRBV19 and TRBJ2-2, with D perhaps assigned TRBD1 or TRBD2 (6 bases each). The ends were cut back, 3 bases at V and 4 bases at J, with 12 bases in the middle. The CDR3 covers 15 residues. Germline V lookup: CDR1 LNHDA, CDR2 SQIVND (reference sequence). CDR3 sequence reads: CASSISGAVTGELFF. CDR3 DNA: TGTGCCAGTAGTATTTCGGGGGCGGTCACCGGGGAGCTGTTTTTT. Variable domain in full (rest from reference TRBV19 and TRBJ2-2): DGGITQSPKYLFRKEGQNVTLSCEQNLNHDAMYWYRQDPGQGLRLIYYSQIVNDFQKGDIAEGYSVSREKKESFPLTVTSAQKNPTAFYLCASSISGAVTGELFFGEGSRLTVL.

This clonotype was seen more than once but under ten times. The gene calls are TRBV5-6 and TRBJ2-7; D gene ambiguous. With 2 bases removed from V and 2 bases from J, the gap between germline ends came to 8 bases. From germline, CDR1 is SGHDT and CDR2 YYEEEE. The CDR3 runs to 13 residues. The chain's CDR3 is CASSFGLTYEQYF. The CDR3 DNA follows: TGTGCCAGCAGCTTCGGCCTGACCTACGAGCAGTACTTC.

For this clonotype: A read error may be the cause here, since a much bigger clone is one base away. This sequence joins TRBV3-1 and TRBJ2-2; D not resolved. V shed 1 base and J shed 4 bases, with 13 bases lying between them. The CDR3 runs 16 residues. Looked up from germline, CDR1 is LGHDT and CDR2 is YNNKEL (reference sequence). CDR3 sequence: CASSQGSVLATGELFF. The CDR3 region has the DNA TGTGCCAGCAGCCAAGGATCCGTCTTGGCCACCGGGGAGCTGTTTTTT.

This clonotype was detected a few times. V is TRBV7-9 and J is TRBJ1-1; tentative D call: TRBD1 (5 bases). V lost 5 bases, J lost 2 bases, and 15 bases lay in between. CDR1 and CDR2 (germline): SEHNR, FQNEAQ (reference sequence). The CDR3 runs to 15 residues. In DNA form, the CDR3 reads TGTGCCAGCAGCGGTACGGGACTGCTAAACACTGAAGCTTTCTTT. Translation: CASSGTGLLNTEAFF.